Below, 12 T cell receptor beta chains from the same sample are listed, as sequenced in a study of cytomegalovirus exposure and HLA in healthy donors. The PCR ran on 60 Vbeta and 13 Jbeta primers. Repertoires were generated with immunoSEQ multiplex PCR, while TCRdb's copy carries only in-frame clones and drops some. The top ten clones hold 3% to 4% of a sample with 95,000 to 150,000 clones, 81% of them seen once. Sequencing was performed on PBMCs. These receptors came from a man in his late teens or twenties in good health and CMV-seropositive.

The DNA of the CDR3 is TGTGCCAGCAGTGAGGGGGGAGGGTGGGGCCGAGGGACTGAAGCTTTCTTT. It yields the protein CASSEGGGWGRGTEAFF. The chain has TRBV2 and TRBJ1-1, with D possibly matching TRBD1 (5 bases). The CDR3 spans 17 residues. V was shortened by 3 bases and J by 5 bases, with 22 bases between the two germline ends. Looked up from germline, CDR1 is SNHLY and CDR2 is FYNNEI.

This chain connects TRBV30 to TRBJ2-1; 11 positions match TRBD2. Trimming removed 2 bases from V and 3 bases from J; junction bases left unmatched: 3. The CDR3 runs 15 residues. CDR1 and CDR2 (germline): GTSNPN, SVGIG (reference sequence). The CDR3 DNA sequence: TGTGCCTGGAGTCCCGGGACTAGCGGCTACAATGAGCAGTTCTTC. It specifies CAWSPGTSGYNEQFF.

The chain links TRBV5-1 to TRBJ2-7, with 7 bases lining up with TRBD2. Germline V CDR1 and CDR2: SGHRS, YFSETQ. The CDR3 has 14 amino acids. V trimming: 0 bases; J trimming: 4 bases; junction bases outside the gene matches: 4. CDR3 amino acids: CASSLGTSFYEQYF. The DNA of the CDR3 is TGCGCCAGCAGCTTGGGGACTAGTTTTTACGAGCAGTACTTC.

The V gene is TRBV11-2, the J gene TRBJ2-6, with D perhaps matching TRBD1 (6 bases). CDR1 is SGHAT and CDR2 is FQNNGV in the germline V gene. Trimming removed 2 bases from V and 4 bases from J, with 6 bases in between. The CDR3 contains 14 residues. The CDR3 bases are TGTGCCAGCAGCTTAACAGGGGGGGCCAACGTCCTGACTTTC. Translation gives CASSLTGGANVLTF.

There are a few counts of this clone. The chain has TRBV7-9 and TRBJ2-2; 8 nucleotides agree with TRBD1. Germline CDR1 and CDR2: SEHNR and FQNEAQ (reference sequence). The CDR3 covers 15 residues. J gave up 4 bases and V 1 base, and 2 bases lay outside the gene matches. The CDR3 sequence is CASSLVTGATGELFF. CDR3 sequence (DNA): TGTGCCAGCAGCTTAGTGACAGGGGCCACCGGGGAGCTGTTTTTT.

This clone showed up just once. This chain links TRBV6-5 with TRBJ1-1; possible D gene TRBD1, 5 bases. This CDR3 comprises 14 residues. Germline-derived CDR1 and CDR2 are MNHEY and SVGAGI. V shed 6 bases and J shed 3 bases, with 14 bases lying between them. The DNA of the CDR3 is TGTGCCAGCAGAGCAGGGTGGGCCTACACTGAAGCTTTCTTT. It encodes CASRAGWAYTEAFF.

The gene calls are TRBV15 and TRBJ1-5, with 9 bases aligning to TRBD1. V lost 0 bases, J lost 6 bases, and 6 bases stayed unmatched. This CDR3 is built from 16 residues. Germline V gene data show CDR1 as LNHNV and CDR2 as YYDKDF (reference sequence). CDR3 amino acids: CATSRDSGTGFQPQHF. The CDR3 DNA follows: TGTGCCACCAGCAGAGATTCCGGGACAGGGTTTCAGCCCCAGCATTTT.

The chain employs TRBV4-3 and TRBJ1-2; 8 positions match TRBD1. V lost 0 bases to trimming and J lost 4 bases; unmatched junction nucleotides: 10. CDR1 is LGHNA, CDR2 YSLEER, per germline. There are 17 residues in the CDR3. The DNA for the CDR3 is TGCGCCAGCAGCCAAGAACCCGCCACAGGGGGTCTCTATGGCTACACCTTC. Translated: CASSQEPATGGLYGYTF.

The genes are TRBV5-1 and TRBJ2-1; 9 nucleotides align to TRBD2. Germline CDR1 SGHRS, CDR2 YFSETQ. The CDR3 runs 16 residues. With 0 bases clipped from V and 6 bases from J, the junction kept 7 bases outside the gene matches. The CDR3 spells CASSLDRLAGSNEQFF. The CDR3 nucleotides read TGCGCCAGCAGCTTGGATCGGCTAGCGGGGAGCAATGAGCAGTTCTTC.

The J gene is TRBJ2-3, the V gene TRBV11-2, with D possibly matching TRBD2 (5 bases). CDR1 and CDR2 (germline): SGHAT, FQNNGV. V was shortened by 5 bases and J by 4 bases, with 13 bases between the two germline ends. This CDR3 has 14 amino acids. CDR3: CASSPLREPDTQYF. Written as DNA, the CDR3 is TGTGCCAGCAGCCCCTTGAGGGAGCCAGATACGCAGTATTTT.

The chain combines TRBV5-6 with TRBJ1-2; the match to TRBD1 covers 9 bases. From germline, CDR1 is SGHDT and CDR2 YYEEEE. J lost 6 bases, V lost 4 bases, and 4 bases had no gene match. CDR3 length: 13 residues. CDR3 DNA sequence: TGTGCCAGCAGCCGGGACAGGGTTGATGGCTACACCTTC. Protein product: CASSRDRVDGYTF.

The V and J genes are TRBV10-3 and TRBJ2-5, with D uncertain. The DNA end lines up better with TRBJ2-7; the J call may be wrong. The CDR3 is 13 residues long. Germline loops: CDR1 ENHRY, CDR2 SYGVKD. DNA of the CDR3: TGTGCCATCAATTCTGGCCAGGCCTACGAGCAGTACTTC. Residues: CAINSGQAYEQYF.